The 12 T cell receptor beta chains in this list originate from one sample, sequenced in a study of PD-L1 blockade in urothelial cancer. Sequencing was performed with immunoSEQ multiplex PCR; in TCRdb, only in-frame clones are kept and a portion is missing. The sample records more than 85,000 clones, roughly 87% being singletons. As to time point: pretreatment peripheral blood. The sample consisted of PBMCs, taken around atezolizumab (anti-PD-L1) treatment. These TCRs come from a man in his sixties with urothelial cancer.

This CDR3 is CASIIRDSWTLYEQYF. The DNA of the CDR3 is TGTGCCAGTATCATCAGGGACAGTTGGACCCTCTACGAGCAGTACTTC. This chain joins TRBV19 and TRBJ2-7; 7 bases match TRBD1. In germline, CDR1 is LNHDA, CDR2 SQIVND (reference sequence). The CDR3 has 16 residues. V trimming: 7 bases; J trimming: 3 bases; junction bases outside the gene matches: 15.

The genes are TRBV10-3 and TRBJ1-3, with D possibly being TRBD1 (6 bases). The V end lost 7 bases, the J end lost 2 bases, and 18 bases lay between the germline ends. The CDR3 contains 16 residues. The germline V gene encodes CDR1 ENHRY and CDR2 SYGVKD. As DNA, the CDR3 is TGTGCCATCAAGCGCGGGGGCCAATTGCCTGGAAACACCATATATTTT. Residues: CAIKRGGQLPGNTIYF.

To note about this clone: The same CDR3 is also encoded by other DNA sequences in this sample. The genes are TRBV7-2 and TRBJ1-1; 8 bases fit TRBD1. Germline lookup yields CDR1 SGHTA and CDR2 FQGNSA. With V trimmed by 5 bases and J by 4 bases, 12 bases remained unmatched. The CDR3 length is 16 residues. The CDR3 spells CASSGTGGLAVTEAFF. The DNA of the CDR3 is TGTGCCAGCAGCGGAACAGGGGGGCTGGCGGTCACTGAAGCTTTCTTT.

CDR3 DNA: TGTGCCAGCCTACCTGGGAGCTCTGGGGCCAACGTCCTGACTTTC. It codes for CASLPGSSGANVLTF. V is TRBV19 and J is TRBJ2-6, with a weak D call TRBD2 (5 bases). Trimming removed 9 bases at V and 0 bases at J, with 12 bases between. The germline CDR1 and CDR2 sequences are LNHDA and SQIVND (reference sequence). This CDR3 contains 15 residues.

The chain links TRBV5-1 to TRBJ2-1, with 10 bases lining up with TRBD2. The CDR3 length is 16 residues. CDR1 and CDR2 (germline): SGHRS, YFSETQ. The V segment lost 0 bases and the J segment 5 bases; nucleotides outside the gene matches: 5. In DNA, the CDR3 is TGCGCCAGCAGCTTGGGTAGCGGGGGGTCCAACAATGAGCAGTTCTTC. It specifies CASSLGSGGSNNEQFF.

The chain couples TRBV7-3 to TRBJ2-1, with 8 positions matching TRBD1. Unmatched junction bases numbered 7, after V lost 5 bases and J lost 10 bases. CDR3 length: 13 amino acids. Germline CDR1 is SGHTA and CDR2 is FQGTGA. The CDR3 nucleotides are TGTGCCAGCAGCACGACAGGGGTCGGGGAGCAGTTCTTC. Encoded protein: CASSTTGVGEQFF.

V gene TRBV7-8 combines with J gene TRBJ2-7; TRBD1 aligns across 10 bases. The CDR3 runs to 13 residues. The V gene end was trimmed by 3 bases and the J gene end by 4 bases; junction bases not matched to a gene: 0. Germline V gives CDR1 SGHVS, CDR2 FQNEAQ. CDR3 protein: CASSLDRGYEQYF. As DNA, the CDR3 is TGTGCCAGCAGCTTGGACAGGGGGTACGAGCAGTACTTC.

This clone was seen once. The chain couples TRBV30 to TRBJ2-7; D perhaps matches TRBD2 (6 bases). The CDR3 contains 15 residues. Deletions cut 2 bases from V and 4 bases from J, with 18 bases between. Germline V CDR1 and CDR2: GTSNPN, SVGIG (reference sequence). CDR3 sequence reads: CAWSPPLAPIYEQYF. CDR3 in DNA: TGTGCCTGGAGTCCCCCACTAGCCCCTATTTACGAGCAGTACTTC.

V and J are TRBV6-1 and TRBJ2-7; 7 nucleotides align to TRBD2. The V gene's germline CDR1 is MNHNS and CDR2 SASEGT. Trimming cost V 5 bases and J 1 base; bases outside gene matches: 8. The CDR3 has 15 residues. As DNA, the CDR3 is TGTGCCAGCAGTCCTGTCGGGGGGATTTCCTACGAGCAGTACTTC. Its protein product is CASSPVGGISYEQYF.

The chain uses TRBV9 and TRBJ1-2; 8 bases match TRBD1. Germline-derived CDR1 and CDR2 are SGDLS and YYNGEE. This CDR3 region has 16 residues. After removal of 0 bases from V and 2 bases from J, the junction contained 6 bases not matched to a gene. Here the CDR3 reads CASSVDGTGVNYGYTF. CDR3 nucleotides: TGTGCCAGCAGCGTAGACGGGACAGGCGTAAACTATGGCTACACCTTC.

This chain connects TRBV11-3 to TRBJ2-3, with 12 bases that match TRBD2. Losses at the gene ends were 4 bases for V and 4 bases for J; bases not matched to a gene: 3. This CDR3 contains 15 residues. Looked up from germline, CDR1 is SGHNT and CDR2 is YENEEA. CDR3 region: CASSSGTSGSDTQYF. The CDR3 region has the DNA TGTGCCAGCAGCTCAGGGACTAGCGGGTCAGATACGCAGTATTTT.

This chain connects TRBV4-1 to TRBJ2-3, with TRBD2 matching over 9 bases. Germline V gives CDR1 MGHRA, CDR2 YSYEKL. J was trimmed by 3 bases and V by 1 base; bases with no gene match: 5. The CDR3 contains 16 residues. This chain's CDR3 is CASSQVRGGLTDTQYF. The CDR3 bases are TGCGCCAGCAGCCAAGTGCGGGGGGGGTTAACAGATACGCAGTATTTT.